This T cell receptor beta chain is from a study of T-cell reconstitution after alpha-beta-depleted transplantation in children. Molecular barcoding with unique molecular identifiers was used for the TCRbeta library. TCRdb independently ran MiXCR on the PCR reads; one entry per CDR3 protein. This table has 640,000 or so distinct CDR3 sequences, 15% to 20% appearing once. This clonotype was detected many times. The specimen was PBMCs from the stem cell graft donor, collected from the stem cell graft. The sequence was obtained from a human donor who donated a stem cell graft to a child with acute myeloid leukemia.

The CDR3 loop reads CSATDRTYGGQYF. In DNA form, the CDR3 reads TGCAGTGCCACCGACAGGACTTACGGCGGGCAGTACTTC. This chain links TRBV20-1 with TRBJ2-7; tentatively, D is TRBD1 (6 bases). This CDR3 contains 13 residues. CDR1 and CDR2 from the germline V gene are DFQATT and SNEGSKA (reference sequence). V lost 6 bases and J 9 bases, leaving 21 bases between the germline ends.